These T cell receptor beta chains were read from a single sample in a study of CD8+ T cells in alopecia areata. Repertoires were generated with immunoSEQ multiplex PCR, while TCRdb's copy carries only in-frame clones and drops some. The repertoire holds 150,000 to 200,000 clones, just over 65% seen once, with around 10% in the top ten. The sequencing here drew on CD8+ T cells sorted from blood, taken at week 0. Receptors originate from a human donor with alopecia areata. Each CDR3 is given with its conserved first and last residue. A D gene is named only where the DNA matches it firmly. Size values are once, few and many counts, or a class for expanded clones, and some rows have none.

clone_size j_call d_call v_call cdr3_nt cdr3_aa
- TRBJ2-7 - TRBV29-1 TGCAGCGTTGAGTTCCCGGGGAGCTCCTACGAGCAGTACTTC CSVEFPGSSYEQYF
- TRBJ2-7 - TRBV11-2 TGTGCCAGCAGCCCCCGTAGAACAGAACACACCTACGAGCAGTACTTC CASSPRRTEHTYEQYF
- TRBJ1-1 TRBD1 TRBV2 TGTGCCAGCCCCACCAGGGGGAGGAACACTGAAGCTTTCTTT CASPTRGRNTEAFF
- TRBJ2-1 - TRBV5-1 TGCGCCACCGGACCCTTCGGGGGCAATGAGCAGTTCTTC CATGPFGGNEQFF
- TRBJ1-5 - TRBV13 TGTGCCAGCAGCTCGGGAGTGGGGAATCAGCCCCAGCATTTT CASSSGVGNQPQHF
- TRBJ2-2 - TRBV6-1 TGTGCCAGCAGTGGTTCATCGGACACCGGGGAGCTGTTTTTT CASSGSSDTGELFF
- TRBJ2-1 - TRBV7-9 TGTGCCAGCAGACCTAAGACTAGTACCAATGAGCAGTTCTTC CASRPKTSTNEQFF
- TRBJ2-3 - TRBV27 TGTGCCAGCAGTTACTGGAGGGTACTGAGCACAGATACGCAGTATTTT CASSYWRVLSTDTQYF
- TRBJ2-3 TRBD2 TRBV2 TGTGCCAGCAGTGCGGGAGGCGGCAGGGAGGAGAATACGCAGTATTTT CASSAGGGREENTQYF
- TRBJ2-1 - TRBV2 TGTGCCAGCCACTCCTACAATGAGCAGTTCTTC CASHSYNEQFF
few TRBJ2-7 TRBD2 TRBV19 TGTGCCAGTAGTATTAAGAGCGGGGGAGACGAGCAGTACTTC CASSIKSGGDEQYF
- TRBJ1-5 TRBD1 TRBV5-6 TGTGCCAGCGCCCAGGGGGCTAGTCAGCCCCAGCATTTT CASAQGASQPQHF
few TRBJ2-3 TRBD2 TRBV4-1 TGCGCCAGCAGCCACGGGGGGTCCACAGATACGCAGTATTTT CASSHGGSTDTQYF
- TRBJ2-5 - TRBV7-9 TGTGCCAGCAGCTTTGGGGTCTACCAAGAGACCCAGTACTTC CASSFGVYQETQYF
- TRBJ2-7 - TRBV5-6 TGTGCCAGCAGCTTGGTTGCAGACGCCTACGAGCAGTACTTC CASSLVADAYEQYF
- TRBJ2-5 - TRBV10-3 TGTGCCATCCGGGACACCAAAGAGACCCAGTACTTC CAIRDTKETQYF
- TRBJ2-1 TRBD1 TRBV6-1 TGTGCCAGCAACCCGGGACAGGAGGCCTACAATGAGCAGTTCTTC CASNPGQEAYNEQFF
- TRBJ2-7 - TRBV27 TGTGCATCGTCAGAGGGAATGGCTCTCGATTACGAGCAGTACTTC CASSEGMALDYEQYF
- TRBJ2-3 - TRBV5-1 TGCGCCAGCAGCTATTACAGGGATACGCAGTATTTT CASSYYRDTQYF
- TRBJ1-5 - TRBV28 TGTGCCAGCAGTTTGGGGCCCAATCAGCCCCAGCATTTT CASSLGPNQPQHF
- TRBJ2-7 - TRBV7-2 TGTGCCAGCAGCTTAGTCCCGGACAAGTCCTACGAGCAGTACTTC CASSLVPDKSYEQYF
- TRBJ1-1 - TRBV6-1 TGTGCCAGCAGTGAAGGGGCCTTTCAGATGAACACTGAAGCTTTCTTT CASSEGAFQMNTEAFF
few TRBJ1-1 - TRBV29-1 TGCAGCGGGAGAGGAACAGGGATGAACACTGAAGCTTTCTTT CSGRGTGMNTEAFF
- TRBJ2-2 - TRBV13 TGTGCCAGCAGCCGAGAGACCGGGGAGCTGTTTTTT CASSRETGELFF
- TRBJ2-7 - TRBV13 TGTGCCAGCAGCTCCTCACTTACAAGAATGGGCGAGCAGTACTTC CASSSSLTRMGEQYF
once TRBJ1-6 - TRBV5-1 TGCGCCAGCAGCTTGAATACCCGGGGGGACTATAATTCACCCCTCCACTTT CASSLNTRGDYNSPLHF
- TRBJ2-4 TRBD1 TRBV5-6 TGTGCCAGCGGACAGGGGCTCCTAGCCAAAAACATTCAGTACTTC CASGQGLLAKNIQYF
once TRBJ2-3 - TRBV7-9 TGTGCCAGCAGCCCCCCCCTAAGGAGAGATACGCAGTATTTT CASSPPLRRDTQYF
- TRBJ2-5 - TRBV25-1 TGTGCCAGCAAACGTGGAGGGGAGACCCAGTACTTC CASKRGGETQYF
- TRBJ2-5 - TRBV6-5 TGTGCCAGCAGTTACTTTGGCGGAAACCAAGAGACCCAGTACTTC CASSYFGGNQETQYF
- TRBJ2-3 TRBD2 TRBV5-6 TGTGCCAGCAGCTCGGGACTAGACACAGATACGCAGTATTTT CASSSGLDTDTQYF
- TRBJ1-5 TRBD1 TRBV19 TGTGCCACCGGACCGGAGGGGACAGGGAATAATCAGCCCCAGCATTTT CATGPEGTGNNQPQHF
- TRBJ1-1 - TRBV2 TGTGCCAGCAGTGAAGGGGGGCTAGGCACTGAAGCTTTCTTT CASSEGGLGTEAFF
once TRBJ2-5 TRBD2 TRBV5-1 TGCGCCAGCAGCTTGGGGCGGGGGGCCGGACAAGAGACCCAGTACTTC CASSLGRGAGQETQYF
- TRBJ2-7 - TRBV4-2 TGTGCCAGCAGCCAAGGGCGAAGCCACTACGAGCAGTACTTC CASSQGRSHYEQYF
- TRBJ2-2 TRBD1 TRBV7-9 TGTGCCAGCAGCTGGCGGACAGGAGCAACCGGGGAGCTGTTTTTT CASSWRTGATGELFF
- TRBJ1-1 - TRBV5-1 TGCGCCAGCAGCTTCAACAGGGTTGAGGCTTTCTTT CASSFNRVEAFF
few TRBJ2-5 - TRBV7-9 TGTGCCAGCAGCTTAGCCAGGCAGGCAGAAGAGACCCAGTACTTC CASSLARQAEETQYF
few TRBJ2-6 TRBD2 TRBV28 TGTGCCATCAATACGGGGACTAGCGGAAAGGCTGGGGCCAACGTCCTGACTTTC CAINTGTSGKAGANVLTF
- TRBJ2-5 - TRBV29-1 TGCAGCGTTGACCCCGGCGGGACCCAGTACTTC CSVDPGGTQYF
- TRBJ1-2 - TRBV29-1 TGCAGCGTTGAAGCCCCACATGGCTACACCTTC CSVEAPHGYTF
few TRBJ2-7 - TRBV6-6 TGTGCCAGCAGCCAGCAAAGGGTGCACGAGCAGTACTTC CASSQQRVHEQYF
- TRBJ2-7 - TRBV5-1 TGCGCCAGCAGCTCGATCGGGACCTCCTACGAGCAGTACTTC CASSSIGTSYEQYF
- TRBJ2-1 TRBD1 TRBV4-1 TGCGCCAGCAGCCAACCATGGGACAGCCGTCCGTTCTTC CASSQPWDSRPFF
- TRBJ1-1 - TRBV7-9 TGTGCCAGCAGCTTAGGAGGGGTGAACACTGAAGCTTTCTTT CASSLGGVNTEAFF
- TRBJ2-7 - TRBV29-1 TGCAGCGTTTTGCTCTGGGGTGAATACGAGCAGTACTTC CSVLLWGEYEQYF
- TRBJ1-5 - TRBV7-9 TGTGCCAGCAGCGGCCCTGGGGGCAATCAGCCCCAGCATTTT CASSGPGGNQPQHF
- TRBJ2-5 - TRBV6-1 TGTGCCAGCAGTGAAAGGGCAGCTCAAGAGACCCAGTACTTC CASSERAAQETQYF
- TRBJ1-2 - TRBV13 TGTGCCAGCAGGTACAGGGATTACTATGGCTACACCTTC CASRYRDYYGYTF
- TRBJ1-1 - TRBV29-1 TGCAGCGTTGCCAATATGACAGCCCTGACTGAAGCTTTCTTT CSVANMTALTEAFF
- TRBJ1-6 TRBD1 TRBV15 TGTGCCACCAGCGGCCGGGACAGGGGTAATTCACCCCTCCACTTT CATSGRDRGNSPLHF
- TRBJ1-2 - TRBV20-1 TGCAGTGCTAGAGATCAGGACGGCTACACCTTC CSARDQDGYTF
- TRBJ2-7 - TRBV30 TGTGCCGTTCTCGGGGGCAGCCGCTCCTACGAGCAGTACTTC CAVLGGSRSYEQYF
once TRBJ1-2 - TRBV29-1 TGCAGCGTTGAAGGTTGGGCGGGGGAGGGGAACTATGGCTACACCTTC CSVEGWAGEGNYGYTF
- TRBJ1-1 TRBD1 TRBV27 TGTGCCAGCAGTCGCCGGAAATCGGGACAGATGAACACTGAAGCTTTCTTT CASSRRKSGQMNTEAFF
few TRBJ1-2 - TRBV29-1 TGCAGCGTTCACGGAACAGCCAAGAATGGCTACACCTTC CSVHGTAKNGYTF
- TRBJ1-1 - TRBV29-1 TGCAGCGTTGGAATACAGGCGAACACTGAAGCTTTCTTT CSVGIQANTEAFF
- TRBJ1-1 - TRBV2 TGTGCCAGCAGAAAAGTGAACACTGAAGCTTTCTTT CASRKVNTEAFF
- TRBJ2-2 - TRBV30 TGTGCCTGGACCAACACCGGGGAGCTGTTTTTT CAWTNTGELFF
- TRBJ1-2 TRBD1 TRBV10-3 TGTGCCATCAGTGATTGGGACAGCACCTATGGCTACACCTTC CAISDWDSTYGYTF